The next 27 T cell receptor beta chains were all read from a single sample in a study of graft-versus-host responses after intestinal transplantation. Repertoires were generated with immunoSEQ multiplex PCR, while TCRdb's copy carries only in-frame clones and drops some. This repertoire shows some 90,000 clones, over 85% found once; its top ten account for about 0.5%. No antigen is known for these receptors. The sequencing used unstimulated CD8+ T cells sorted from spleen or lymph node cells, collected before intestinal transplant. Receptors were obtained from a human donor who received an intestinal transplant.

The V call is TRBV5-1, the J call TRBJ2-1; the match to TRBD2 covers 8 bases. The V and J ends lost 6 bases and 5 bases, in that order; junction bases with no gene match: 13. This CDR3 region has 16 residues. Germline CDR1 reads SGHRS; CDR2 reads YFSETQ. In DNA, the CDR3 is TGCGCCAGCAAACACCTAGGACTAGCACCCGACAATGAGCAGTTCTTC. Its protein is CASKHLGLAPDNEQFF.

This rearrangement joins TRBV7-9 to TRBJ2-1; 7 bases match TRBD1. The CDR3 runs 14 residues. Germline trimming cut 9 bases from V and 0 bases from J; bases unmatched to any gene: 5. Germline assignment: CDR1 SEHNR and CDR2 FQNEAQ (reference sequence). In DNA form, the CDR3 reads TGTGCCAGTGAAGGACAGGCCTCCTACAATGAGCAGTTCTTC. Residues: CASEGQASYNEQFF.

The CDR3 here is CASSSQISSYNEQFF. CDR3 in DNA: TGTGCCAGCAGCTCCCAAATCAGCTCCTACAATGAGCAGTTCTTC. The chain combines TRBV5-4 with TRBJ2-1; D not certain. Deletions cut 3 bases from V and 0 bases from J, with 10 bases between. Germline V gene lookup returns CDR1 SGHNT and CDR2 YYREEE (reference sequence). The CDR3 has 15 amino acids. Combining the CDR3 with reference TRBV5-4 and TRBJ2-1 gives the whole variable domain ETGVTQSPTHLIKTRGQQVTLRCSSQSGHNTVSWYQQALGQGPQFIFQYYREEENGRGNFPPRFSGLQFPNYSSELNVNALELDDSALYLCASSSQISSYNEQFFGPGTRLTVL.

This chain uses TRBV5-6 with TRBJ2-7; TRBD2 is a possible D gene (6 bases). The CDR3 extends over 14 amino acids. V was clipped by 3 bases and J by 0 bases, with 10 bases between them. Germline CDR1 and CDR2: SGHDT and YYEEEE. CDR3 region: CASSWKTSSYEQYF. The CDR3, as DNA: TGTGCCAGCAGCTGGAAGACTAGCTCCTACGAGCAGTACTTC. Full variable domain (rest looked up from reference TRBV5-6 and TRBJ2-7): DAGVTQSPTHLIKTRGQQVTLRCSPKSGHDTVSWYQQALGQGPQFIFQYYEEEERQRGNFPDRFSGHQFPNYSSELNVNALLLGDSALYLCASSWKTSSYEQYFGPGTRLTVT.

The chain couples TRBV27 to TRBJ2-2, with a possible D match to TRBD2 (5 bases). The germline V and J ends were trimmed by 3 bases and 9 bases, with 11 bases remaining between them. Germline CDR1 and CDR2: MNHEY and SMNVEV (reference sequence). This CDR3 has 13 residues. The CDR3 region is CASSFDPGWELFF. CDR3 in DNA: TGTGCCAGCAGTTTTGATCCGGGGTGGGAGCTGTTTTTT.

This clone was counted a few times. J is TRBJ1-3 and V is TRBV7-9; D is possibly TRBD1 (5 bases). Germline V CDR1 and CDR2: SEHNR, FQNEAQ (reference sequence). Trimming removed 2 bases at V and 0 bases at J, with 11 bases between. This CDR3 has 16 amino acids. The CDR3 here is CASSLTMGLSGNTIYF. The CDR3 DNA reads as TGTGCCAGCAGCTTAACCATGGGACTCTCTGGAAACACCATATATTTT.

The rearrangement joins TRBV9 to TRBJ2-3, with 9 positions matching TRBD2. Trimming took 0 bases from V and 6 from J; bases not matched to a gene: 8. This CDR3 has 16 residues. Germline values: CDR1 SGDLS, CDR2 YYNGEE. As DNA, the CDR3 is TGTGCCAGCAGCGTAGCTACTGGTAGCGGGAGTGATACGCAGTATTTT. Translation gives CASSVATGSGSDTQYF.

The V and J genes are TRBV15 and TRBJ2-1; no clear D. CDR3 length: 13 amino acids. Trimming left V 4 bases short and J 9 bases short, with 13 bases between. The germline V gene encodes CDR1 LNHNV and CDR2 YYDKDF (reference sequence). CDR3 protein: CATSTNEVPEQFF. The CDR3, as DNA: TGTGCCACCAGCACCAATGAGGTCCCTGAGCAGTTCTTC.

The chain combines TRBV28 with TRBJ2-7; 7 bases agree with TRBD2. J was trimmed by 2 bases and V by 4 bases; bases with no gene match: 8. The CDR3 runs 15 residues. Per the germline V gene, CDR1 is MDHEN and CDR2 is SYDVKM. CDR3 sequence (DNA): TGTGCCAGCAGTTCACGCGGGAGATGGACCTACGAGCAGTACTTC. Protein: CASSSRGRWTYEQYF.

V gene TRBV2 combines with J gene TRBJ2-1; perhaps TRBD1 as D (6 bases). Germline V lookup: CDR1 SNHLY, CDR2 FYNNEI. V was clipped by 4 bases and J by 6 bases, with 19 bases between them. The CDR3 consists of 16 residues. CDR3 DNA sequence: TGTGCCAGCAGTGTTGAAATTGCGACAGGAAGCAATGAGCAGTTCTTC. It translates to CASSVEIATGSNEQFF. Combining the CDR3 with reference TRBV2 and TRBJ2-1 gives the whole variable domain EPEVTQTPSHQVTQMGQEVILRCVPISNHLYFYWYRQILGQKVEFLVSFYNNEISEKSEIFDDQFSVERPDGSNFTLKIRSTKLEDSAMYFCASSVEIATGSNEQFFGPGTRLTVL.

The rearrangement links TRBV27 to TRBJ2-7; 7 bases agree with TRBD1. The germline gives CDR1 MNHEY, CDR2 SMNVEV (reference sequence). This CDR3 region has 14 residues. V shed 5 bases, J shed 3 bases, and the junction held 7 bases outside the gene matches. CDR3 loop: CASSPGQLSYEQYF. For the CDR3, the DNA is TGTGCCAGCAGTCCGGGACAGCTAAGCTACGAGCAGTACTTC.

The V call is TRBV5-4, the J call TRBJ2-1; TRBD1 matches 7 bases. Germline V gives CDR1 SGHNT, CDR2 YYREEE (reference sequence). The CDR3 consists of 14 residues. The V gene end was trimmed by 10 bases and the J gene end by 9 bases; junction bases not matched to a gene: 16. CDR3 DNA sequence: TGTGCCGGGGGAAACAGGGGAACCCTTGGTGAGCAGTTCTTC. Amino acid sequence: CAGGNRGTLGEQFF.

This sequence joins TRBV19 and TRBJ1-2, with D perhaps TRBD1 (5 bases). The germline V and J ends were trimmed by 5 bases and 8 bases, with 18 bases remaining between them. CDR1 is LNHDA and CDR2 is SQIVND in the germline V gene (reference sequence). The CDR3 has 14 amino acids. CDR3 amino acids: CASSPDGGVRGYTF. The CDR3 DNA sequence: TGTGCCAGTAGTCCGGACGGGGGTGTGCGGGGCTACACCTTC. The full variable domain, completed using reference TRBV19 and TRBJ1-2, is DGGITQSPKYLFRKEGQNVTLSCEQNLNHDAMYWYRQDPGQGLRLIYYSQIVNDFQKGDIAEGYSVSREKKESFPLTVTSAQKNPTAFYLCASSPDGGVRGYTFGSGTRLTVV.

The chain uses TRBV30 and TRBJ2-5; the match to TRBD1 covers 7 bases. Germline CDR1 and CDR2: GTSNPN and SVGIG (reference sequence). Trimming cost V 2 bases and J 1 base; bases outside gene matches: 1. The CDR3 has 13 residues. The CDR3 region is CAWSRDSQETQYF. As DNA, the CDR3 is TGTGCCTGGAGTAGGGACAGCCAAGAGACCCAGTACTTC.

The chain has TRBV19 and TRBJ1-2; 12 bases fit TRBD1. The J segment lost 7 bases and the V segment lost 2 bases, leaving 5 bases of the junction unmatched. Germline V CDR1 and CDR2: LNHDA, SQIVND (reference sequence). The CDR3 sequence is 15 residues long. In DNA, the CDR3 is TGTGCCAGTAGTATAATGGGACAGGGGGCAGTTGGCTACACCTTC. As protein: CASSIMGQGAVGYTF.

The V gene is TRBV25-1, the J gene TRBJ1-1; 7 bases fit TRBD1. This CDR3 region has 12 residues. V lost 7 bases to trimming and J lost 5 bases; unmatched junction nucleotides: 4. Germline V lookup: CDR1 MGHDK, CDR2 SYGVNS. The CDR3 DNA reads as TGTGCCAGCACGAGGGGGCAGACTGAAGCTTTCTTT. It is translated as CASTRGQTEAFF.

This sequence joins TRBV29-1 and TRBJ2-7; maybe TRBD2 (6 bases). This CDR3 contains 14 residues. Deletions cut 0 bases from V and 3 bases from J, with 12 bases between. Germline V gives CDR1 SQVTM, CDR2 ANQGSEA. The CDR3 DNA reads as TGCAGCGTTGAAGATGTGGAGGGAGGCTACGAGCAGTACTTC. As protein: CSVEDVEGGYEQYF.

The rearrangement uses TRBV5-1 and TRBJ1-1; 9 bases are a match to TRBD1. The CDR3 is 13 amino acids. Germline values: CDR1 SGHRS, CDR2 YFSETQ. V lost 3 bases, J lost 4 bases, and 1 base stayed unmatched. CDR3 sequence (DNA): TGCGCCAGCAGCTCGACAGGGGGCACTGAAGCTTTCTTT. Translating it yields CASSSTGGTEAFF.

The chain links TRBV27 to TRBJ1-1; 7 bases map to TRBD1. V shed 0 bases and J 5 bases; nucleotides not matched to a gene: 6. The CDR3 loop spans 15 amino acids. Per the germline V gene, CDR1 is MNHEY and CDR2 is SMNVEV (reference sequence). The CDR3 nucleotides are TGTGCCAGCAGTTTATCCACAGGGGCAGGTACTGAAGCTTTCTTT. Protein: CASSLSTGAGTEAFF.

The chain carries TRBV5-6 and TRBJ1-6; 7 bases align to TRBD1. From germline, CDR1 is SGHDT and CDR2 YYEEEE. The CDR3 is 14 residues long. J gave up 7 bases and V 4 bases, and 5 bases lay outside the gene matches. As DNA, the CDR3 is TGTGCCAGCAGCCCGGGACAGTGGAATTCACCCCTCCACTTT. It is translated as CASSPGQWNSPLHF.

The V gene is TRBV5-4, the J gene TRBJ2-7; a weak D match, TRBD2 (6 bases). CDR1 is SGHNT, CDR2 YYREEE, per germline (reference sequence). With 3 bases removed from V and 5 bases from J, the gap between germline ends came to 18 bases. The CDR3 runs to 15 residues. CDR3 loop: CASSSTGTWSDEQYF. The CDR3 DNA reads TGTGCCAGCAGCTCTACCGGGACTTGGAGCGACGAGCAGTACTTC.

The gene calls are TRBV7-3 and TRBJ2-1, with 12 bases fitting TRBD2. The V and J ends lost 5 bases and 4 bases, in that order; junction bases with no gene match: 3. This CDR3 has 15 residues. Germline V gene sequence: CDR1 SGHTA, CDR2 FQGTGA. DNA of the CDR3: TGTGCCAGCAGCCTAGCGGGGGGGATTTACAATGAGCAGTTCTTC. Its protein product is CASSLAGGIYNEQFF. Full variable domain (rest looked up from reference TRBV7-3 and TRBJ2-1): GAGVSQTPSNKVTEKGKYVELRCDPISGHTALYWYRQSLGQGPEFLIYFQGTGAADDSGLPNDRFFAVRPEGSVSTLKIQRTERGDSAVYLCASSLAGGIYNEQFFGPGTRLTVL.

The chain is built from TRBV18 and TRBJ2-7; 7 nucleotides match TRBD1. V shed 4 bases, J shed 5 bases, and the junction held 11 bases outside the gene matches. Germline loops: CDR1 KGHSH, CDR2 LQKENI. The CDR3 contains 15 residues. The CDR3 DNA sequence: TGTGCCAGCTCACTATCCAAGGGGGCTTACAACGAGCAGTACTTC. Translation: CASSLSKGAYNEQYF.

The chain links TRBV7-2 to TRBJ1-1; weak D call: TRBD1 (5 bases). Germline loops: CDR1 SGHTA, CDR2 FQGNSA. Trimming removed 7 bases from V and 3 bases from J, with 9 bases in between. The CDR3 sequence is 12 residues long. The CDR3 DNA sequence: TGTGCCAGCAAGGAGGGGTACACTGAAGCTTTCTTT. Encoded protein: CASKEGYTEAFF.

The chain is built from TRBV4-1 and TRBJ2-1, with 14 bases identical to TRBD2. The CDR3 sequence is 14 residues long. Germline V gives CDR1 MGHRA, CDR2 YSYEKL. V was clipped by 6 bases and J by 9 bases; unmatched bases: 4. The CDR3, as DNA: TGCGCCAGCAGTGGGACTAGCGGGAGATCTGAGCAGTTCTTC. Protein sequence: CASSGTSGRSEQFF.

Concerning this clone itself: One junction end disagrees with the germline gene, perhaps due to a read error. The chain is built from TRBV19 and TRBJ1-1, with D possibly TRBD1 on 6 matching bases. This CDR3 region has 10 residues. CDR1 and CDR2 (germline): LNHDA, SQIVND (reference sequence). The CDR3 protein is CASGDTEAFF. CDR3 coding DNA: TGTGCCAGTGGGGACACAGAAGCTTTCTTT. Full variable domain (rest looked up from reference TRBV19 and TRBJ1-1): DGGITQSPKYLFRKEGQNVTLSCEQNLNHDAMYWYRQDPGQGLRLIYYSQIVNDFQKGDIAEGYSVSREKKESFPLTVTSAQKNPTAFYLCASGDTEAFFGQGTRLTVV.

The chain joins TRBV5-1 to TRBJ1-1, with no clear D. V was pared by 0 bases and J by 1 base, with 4 bases between. Germline V lookup: CDR1 SGHRS, CDR2 YFSETQ. The CDR3 runs 13 residues. The CDR3 protein is CASSLGRNTEAFF. The CDR3 bases are TGCGCCAGCAGCTTGGGCAGGAACACTGAAGCTTTCTTT.